This T cell receptor beta chain emerged from a study of CXCR3-negative and CXCR3-positive naive CD8 T cells (dated by TCRdb to about 2019). At the level of the whole study: In total, about 150 million TRB reads were obtained, corresponding to roughly 1.5 +/- 0.3 million reads per library. The TRBV-TRBJ cluster analysis covered naive subsets from about five donors and memory cells from 3 donors. Diversity and physicochemical repertoire analyses covered some eleven donors pooled from two independent experiments.

The data were produced on a NextSeq 550. The Human TCR Profiling Kit (MiLaboratory) was used to prepare UMI-labeled 5' RACE TRB cDNA libraries. The full amount of extracted RNA was used for cDNA synthesis, and the full amount of resulting cDNA was used for PCR amplification. The libraries were made side by side, with each library going through the same number of PCR cycles. The study's processing was this. With a minimum of two reads required per UMI, MIGEC and MiXCR pulled out about 52,000 +/- 9,100 unique UMI-labeled TRB cDNA molecules from each library. On average, each library contained approximately 40,000 +/- 10,000 functional in-frame TRB CDR3 nucleotide clonotypes without stop codons. Diversity metrics, including normalized Shannon-Wiener and Chao1, were computed in VDJtools after downsampling to 5000 UMI-labeled TRB molecules per sample. VDJtools was used to calculate clonotype-size-weighted physicochemical properties of the central five CDR3 residues, namely interaction energy, strength, volume and Kidera factor 4. After TCRdb reprocessed the reads, each CDR3 protein sequence was kept as one row, without DNA. These V and J calls originate from TCRdb's pipeline instead of the authors' own analysis. The sample table includes some 130,000 distinct CDR3 sequences. Of the sample, nearly 0.5% is held by the ten largest clones.

Each CD8+ T cell subset was flow-sorted in triplicate, and 250,000 to 300,000 cells per subset were placed directly into RLT lysis buffer. To exclude memory contaminants, naive CD8+ T cells were stringently defined as CD45RO-CCR7+CD27+CD95-. Peripheral blood mononuclear cells were isolated from buffy coats by standard density gradient centrifugation. A FACSAria III was used to flow-sort naive CXCR3-negative and CXCR3-positive CD8+ T cells. An RNeasy Mini Kit was used to extract total RNA from the sorted cells. Broader findings and caveats from the paper: Both naive subsets had comparably high repertoire diversity, while memory CD8+ T cells had much lower repertoire diversity. Because surface CD5, which is linked to self-reactivity in mice, was comparable between the naive subsets, TCR interaction strength was also inferred from the physicochemical properties of TRB CDR3s. Because CXCR3 expression was partially decreased after cryopreservation, freshly isolated PBMCs were used for most assays. TRB CDR3s from CXCR3-positive naive cells showed higher hydrophobicity (lower Kidera factor 4), lower energy, and higher strength and volume indices than CXCR3-negative naive cells. Within the same donor, TRBV-TRBJ usage looked similar between naive CXCR3-negative and CXCR3-positive cells, but memory cells had distinct patterns.

Note on this clonotype: There is no known antigen for this receptor.

For CDR1 and CDR2, the germline V gene (reference sequence) lists SEHNR and FQNEAQ. Including cysteine and phenylalanine, the CDR3 has 13 amino acids. No DNA has been recorded. This sequence was found in a human donor in good health. Some clones in this sample may be carry-over from other donors' samples. This chain is built from TRBV7-9 and TRBJ2-5. The source material was naive CXCR3- CD8+ T cells from blood. Taken with the paper, the label for cell subset or site translates to: CD45RO-CCR7+CD27+CD95- naive CD8+ T cells lacking CXCR3 (TNR3-). The CDR3 loop reads CASSQDTGETQYF. The full variable domain, with segments outside the CDR3 supplied by the reference TRBV7-9 and TRBJ2-5 proteins, appears as DTGVSQNPRHKITKRGQNVTFRCDPISEHNRLYWYRQTLGQGPEFLTYFQNEAQLEKSRLLSDRFSAERPKGSFSTLEIQRTEQGDSAMYLCASSQDTGETQYFGPGTRLLVL.